This paragraph covers one T cell receptor beta chain sequence. Its matching antigen is unknown. TCRdb's table, derived via immunoSEQ multiplex PCR, lists solely in-frame clones and lacks some. The sample shows some 90,000 clones, about nine tenths of them seen only once. CDR1 and CDR2 from the germline V gene are WSHSY and SAAADI. The junction had 5 bases not matched to a gene; V was cut back by 4 bases and J by 3 bases. The CDR3 loop spans 15 amino acids. This record comes from a study of T cell responses to AZD1222 COVID-19 vaccine. About the study: Second-dose schedules of about 4 or about 12 weeks were combined.

General observations from the study: Vaccine-associated CD4 TCRs spanned spike, dominant at 160-218 and 743-854.

This sequence originates from an adult in good health. Here the sequenced sample was peripheral blood, taken on day 0 of AZD1222 vaccination. The chain joins TRBV10-2 to TRBJ1-2; 10 positions agree with TRBD1. The CDR3 DNA follows: TGCGCCAGCAGTGCGGACAGGGGGGCCCACTATGGCTACACCTTC. This translates into CASSADRGAHYGYTF.